This T cell receptor beta chain derives from a study of T-cell reconstitution after alpha-beta-depleted transplantation in children. Trimming took 6 bases from V and 3 from J, leaving 8 bases between them. Germline V gives CDR1 MGHDK, CDR2 SYGVNS. CDR3 size: 12 residues. Study-wide results and caveats: The study reportedly traced alpha-beta T cells about two months after transplant to several hundred expanded graft clones. Surviving thymic progenitors and recipient T cells were the source of high TCRbeta diversity at day 60 in some patients. Hyperexpanded clones declined; after one year, newly produced T cells mostly supplied diversity.

Using unique molecular identifiers, the investigators prepared the TCRbeta library. One entry per CDR3 protein, called by TCRdb with MiXCR from the PCR reads. The sample lists 200,000 to 300,000 distinct CDR3 sequences; roughly 8.2% were seen once. This clonotype was counted at least ten times. The antigen remains undetermined. This chain uses TRBV25-1 with TRBJ1-1; D gene ambiguous. Source: PBMCs, mostly from graft donor cells, taken 180 days after TCRalphabeta/CD19-depleted stem cell transplant. The source of this sequence is a male patient between 10 and 17 years old who had a stem cell transplant for acute lymphoblastic leukemia, so the T cells may come from the graft donor. CDR3 protein: CASRKSYTEAFF. CDR3 nucleotide sequence: TGTGCCAGCAGAAAGAGCTACACTGAAGCTTTCTTT.